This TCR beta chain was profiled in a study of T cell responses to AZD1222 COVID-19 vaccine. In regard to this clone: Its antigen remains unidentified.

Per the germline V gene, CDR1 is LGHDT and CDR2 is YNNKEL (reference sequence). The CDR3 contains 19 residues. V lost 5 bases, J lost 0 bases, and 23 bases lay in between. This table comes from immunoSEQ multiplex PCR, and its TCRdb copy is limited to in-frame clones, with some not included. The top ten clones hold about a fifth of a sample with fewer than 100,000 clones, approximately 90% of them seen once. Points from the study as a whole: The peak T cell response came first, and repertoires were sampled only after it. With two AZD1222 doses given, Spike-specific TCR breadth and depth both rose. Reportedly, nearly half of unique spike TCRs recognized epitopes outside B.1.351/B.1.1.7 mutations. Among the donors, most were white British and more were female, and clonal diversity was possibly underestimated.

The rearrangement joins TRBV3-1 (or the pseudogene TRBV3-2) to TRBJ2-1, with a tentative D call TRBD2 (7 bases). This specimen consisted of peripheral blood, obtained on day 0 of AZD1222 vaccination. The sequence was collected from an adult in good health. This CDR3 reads CASSTRGGAVRFSYNEQFF. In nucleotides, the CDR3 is TGTGCCAGCAGCACACGAGGGGGGGCCGTGAGATTCTCCTACAATGAGCAGTTCTTC.